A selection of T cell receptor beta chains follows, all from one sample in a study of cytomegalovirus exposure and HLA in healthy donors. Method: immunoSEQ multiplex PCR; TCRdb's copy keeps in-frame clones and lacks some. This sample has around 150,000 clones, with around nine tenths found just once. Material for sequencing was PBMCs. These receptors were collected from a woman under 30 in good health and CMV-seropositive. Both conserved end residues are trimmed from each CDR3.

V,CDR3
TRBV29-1,SVGTGRNRILYNGYT
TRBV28,ASSSGLIYEQY
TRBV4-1,ASRDSDYEKLF
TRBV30,AWSTGQGKTNEKLF
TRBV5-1,ASSLGLRQGSSNEQF
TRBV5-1,ASSLLAGPGSKQEQY
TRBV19,ASTITGELIGEQY
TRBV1,TSSQDRLGNEQF
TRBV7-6,ASSPLTGYNEQF
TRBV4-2,ASSQEYATGATNYGYT
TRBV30,AWSVLGGSYEQY
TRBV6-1,ASRDTGGRGYT
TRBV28,ASSRPLAGAWGELF
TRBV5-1,ASSFRTGTGETQY
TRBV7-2,ASSSAAVGYEQY
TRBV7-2,ASSTRTGGSGETQY
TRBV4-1,ASSQGMARGLSGELF
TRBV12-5,ASGLEQGNQPQH
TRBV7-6,ASSSTLAIQETQY
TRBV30,AWREGYTLDSGNTIY
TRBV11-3,ASSRMRNSYEQY
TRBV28,ASRVSGVGRQETQY
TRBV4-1,ASSRALAEANTGELF
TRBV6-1,ASSAGLAPNKQY
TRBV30,AWSDWMTSSGANVLT
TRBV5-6,ASSLGQRGNTEAF
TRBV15,ATSIFSEDNEQF
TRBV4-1,ASSQVSLAGEVEQF
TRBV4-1,ASSPTSGNQETQY
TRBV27,ASSLSPGLEQY
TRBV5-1,ASSPGPGQGVRSNQPQH
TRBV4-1,ASSQQAGLATDTQY
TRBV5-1,ASSKENEQF
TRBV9,ASSARTSADTQY
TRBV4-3,ASSQDRHSSIYSNEQF
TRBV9,ASSAGLAGGSYNEQF
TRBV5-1,ASRGLAGTSSYNEQF
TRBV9,ASSVQQELLNTEAF
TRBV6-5,ASSYSGQEAF
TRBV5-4,ASSLEIHSYGHEQY
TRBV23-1,ASSLRRQRTYNEQF
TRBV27,ASTTGGGQISNQPQH